Following are 14 T cell receptor beta chains from one sample sequenced in a study of CD8 T cells in ankylosing spondylitis. Whole-study findings and limits: One TCR beta motif, made up of eight highly homologous variants, appeared characteristic of ankylosing spondylitis blood.

TCRdb fed the 5' RACE reads into MiXCR, producing one record per CDR3 protein. The sample consists of a few hundred thousand distinct CDR3 sequences, over 9.5% of them appearing once. Antigen specificity for these receptors is unknown. Sequencing was performed on blood, either unsorted or a sorted T cell fraction (not recorded which). Receptors originate from a male donor with ankylosing spondylitis.

This clonotype came up many times. The V call is TRBV20-1, the J call TRBJ2-5, with D maybe TRBD2 (5 bases). The V gene lost 6 bases and the J gene lost 3 bases, with 14 bases spanning the gap. Germline loops: CDR1 DFQATT, CDR2 SNEGSKA (reference sequence). The CDR3 has 13 amino acids. The CDR3 spells CSAPVRGKETQYF. CDR3 in DNA: TGCAGTGCCCCCGTTAGAGGGAAAGAGACCCAGTACTTC.

This clonotype appeared many times. This chain uses TRBV7-9 with TRBJ1-5; D perhaps matches TRBD1 (5 bases). The germline CDR1 and CDR2 sequences are SEHNR and FQNEAQ (reference sequence). With 4 bases removed from V and 5 bases from J, the gap between germline ends came to 12 bases. The CDR3 sequence is 14 residues long. The CDR3 nucleotides are TGTGCCAGCAGCTATGACAGTGGCGATCAGCCCCAGCATTTT. Residues: CASSYDSGDQPQHF.

This clonotype occurred a few times. V and J are TRBV4-2 and TRBJ2-7; 9 bases line up with TRBD2. With 6 bases clipped from V and 2 bases from J, the junction kept 11 bases outside the gene matches. Germline V gene lookup returns CDR1 LGHNA and CDR2 YNFKEQ. There are 16 residues in the CDR3. CDR3 nucleotides: TGTGCCAGCAGACCTAATAGCGGGAGAAACGCCTACGAGCAGTACTTC. This sequence encodes CASRPNSGRNAYEQYF.

This clonotype was seen a few times. The chain has TRBV5-1 and TRBJ2-1; D may be TRBD1 (6 bases). Germline CDR1 and CDR2: SGHRS and YFSETQ. There are 16 residues in the CDR3. Trimming removed 0 bases from V and 0 bases from J, with 10 bases in between. CDR3 sequence reads: CASSLAADSSYNEQFF. DNA of the CDR3: TGCGCCAGCAGCTTGGCCGCGGACAGCTCCTACAATGAGCAGTTCTTC.

This clonotype was seen ten or more times. The CDR3 DNA follows: TGTGCCAGCAGTCGGGACCGGTCCGTCTATGGCTACACCTTC. Its protein is CASSRDRSVYGYTF. V is TRBV27 and J is TRBJ1-2; D perhaps matches TRBD1 (5 bases). Germline loops: CDR1 MNHEY, CDR2 SMNVEV (reference sequence). The germline V and J ends were trimmed by 5 bases and 4 bases, with 14 bases remaining between them. CDR3 length: 14 amino acids.

J is TRBJ2-3 and V is TRBV5-1; TRBD2 aligns across 10 bases. The V segment lost 0 bases and the J segment 5 bases; nucleotides outside the gene matches: 3. From germline, CDR1 is SGHRS and CDR2 YFSETQ. This CDR3 comprises 15 residues. CDR3 sequence: CASSLAASGRDTQYF. The DNA for the CDR3 is TGCGCCAGCAGCTTGGCCGCTAGCGGGAGAGATACGCAGTATTTT.

The gene calls are TRBV20-1 and TRBJ2-2; D possibly corresponds to TRBD2 (5 bases). V was shortened by 2 bases and J by 4 bases, with 14 bases between the two germline ends. This CDR3 has 15 amino acids. CDR1 is DFQATT, CDR2 SNEGSKA, per germline (reference sequence). CDR3 DNA: TGCAGTGCTAGAAGGGCGGGTTTCAGCACCGGGGAGCTGTTTTTT. Translating it yields CSARRAGFSTGELFF.

This clonotype showed up just a few times. The rearrangement links TRBV20-1 to TRBJ2-7; 13 bases fit TRBD2. Losses at the gene ends were 4 bases for V and 1 base for J; bases not matched to a gene: 7. Germline loops: CDR1 DFQATT, CDR2 SNEGSKA (reference sequence). This CDR3 has 16 residues. CDR3 sequence (DNA): TGCAGTGCTATCGGACTAGCGGGAGTTGGGTCCTACGAGCAGTACGTC. Translation: CSAIGLAGVGSYEQYV.

This chain joins TRBV14 and TRBJ2-2, with D possibly matching TRBD2 (5 bases). Trimming cost V 4 bases and J 5 bases, with 11 bases left between them. The germline V gene encodes CDR1 SGHDN and CDR2 FVKESK. The CDR3 contains 14 residues. The CDR3 sequence: CASSRLRGTGELFF. The CDR3 coding sequence is TGTGCCAGCAGCCGCCTACGCGGGACCGGGGAGCTGTTTTTT.

This clonotype has only a few counts. The chain employs TRBV5-1 and TRBJ2-2; D is ambiguous. Trimming removed 0 bases at V and 4 bases at J, with 13 bases between. CDR1 is SGHRS, CDR2 YFSETQ, per germline. This CDR3 spans 16 amino acids. The CDR3 spells CASSLGRDLLTGELFF. The DNA of the CDR3 is TGCGCCAGCAGCTTGGGGCGAGACCTACTCACCGGGGAGCTGTTTTTT.

This rearrangement joins TRBV5-1 to TRBJ2-2; TRBD1 or TRBD2 may be the D gene (7 bases each). The V gene lost 6 bases and the J gene lost 6 bases, with 18 bases spanning the gap. The germline V gene encodes CDR1 SGHRS and CDR2 YFSETQ. The CDR3 spans 15 residues. CDR3: CASTPEQGRAGELFF. CDR3 nucleotides: TGCGCCAGCACCCCGGAACAGGGGAGGGCCGGGGAGCTGTTTTTT.

The chain recombines TRBV6-1 with TRBJ1-1; D gene uncertain. CDR1 is MNHNS, CDR2 SASEGT, per germline. The CDR3 consists of 15 residues. The germline V and J ends were trimmed by 7 bases and 1 base, with 16 bases remaining between them. The chain's CDR3 is CASIEGPRGNTEAFF. CDR3 sequence (DNA): TGTGCCAGCATCGAGGGTCCGAGAGGGAACACTGAAGCTTTCTTT.

This chain links TRBV5-1 with TRBJ2-1; TRBD2 matches 9 bases. Germline V gene lookup returns CDR1 SGHRS and CDR2 YFSETQ. The V gene end was trimmed by 0 bases and the J gene end by 5 bases; junction bases not matched to a gene: 3. The CDR3 runs to 15 residues. The CDR3 protein is CASSLASGNHNEQFF. CDR3 bases: TGCGCCAGCAGCTTGGCTAGCGGGAACCACAATGAGCAGTTCTTC.

V and J are TRBV12-3 or TRBV12-4 and TRBJ2-5, with D perhaps TRBD1 (6 bases). V was cut by 9 bases and J by 3 bases, with 14 bases left in between. The CDR3 totals 13 residues. DNA of the CDR3: TGTGCCAGTTCCGGGACACTCAAAGAGACCCAGTACTTC. It encodes CASSGTLKETQYF.